A selection of T cell receptor beta chains follows, all from one sample in a study of kidney transplant recipient with SARS-CoV-2 infection. Using its own MiXCR run on the reads, TCRdb lists one record per CDR3 protein. The sample records 200,000 to 250,000 distinct CDR3 sequences, around 26% being singletons. Sequences were derived from a blood sample, sampled at baseline and on day 111 from a kidney transplant recipient. Every receptor here comes from a male patient in his thirties who had COVID-19 and was a kidney transplant recipient. The graft donor may account for some of the T cells. The CDR3 runs from the conserved cysteine through the conserved F or W. D genes are given only for firm matches. Clone size, where shown, is once, few, many, or a class for clones that have expanded.

D	V	J	size	DNA	CDR3
TRBD1	TRBV12-3/TRBV12-4	TRBJ2-5	.	TGTGCCAGCAGTTTGGTCTTAGGGGGCGGGCCACAAGAGACCCAGTACTTC	CASSLVLGGGPQETQYF
.	TRBV7-5	TRBJ1-2	many	.	CISVPECFVEVGKTYGYTF
.	TRBV9	TRBJ1-1	many	TGTGCCAGCACCTATATGACCGGGGGGGTCGACACTGAAGCTTTCTTT	CASTYMTGGVDTEAFF
TRBD2	TRBV12-3/TRBV12-4	TRBJ2-3	few	TGTGCCAGCAGTTTAGGGGCGGGAGGTTTGTCAGATACGCAGTATTTT	CASSLGAGGLSDTQYF
.	TRBV27	TRBJ2-3	.	TGCGTCAGCAACGTACATCCCCGTGCAGATACGCAGTATTTT	CVSNVHPRADTQYF
TRBD1	TRBV5-4	TRBJ2-7	few	TGTGCCAGCAGCTTCGACAGGGATAACTACGAGCAGTACTTC	CASSFDRDNYEQYF
.	TRBV8-2	TRBJ2-6	many	TGTGGCAGGCAAAACAGGATAACACAAAGTCGGGCCAACGTCCTGACTTTC	CGRQNRITQSRANVLTF
TRBD1	TRBV19	TRBJ1-4	many	TGTGCCAGTAGCCGTCAGGGGGGAACTAATGAAAAACTGTTTTTT	CASSRQGGTNEKLFF
.	TRBV7-1	TRBJ1-2	many	TGTGCCAGCAGCTGCCAAGATCACGAGGGAAAGACCTATGGCTACACCTTC	CASSCQDHEGKTYGYTF
.	TRBV6-4	TRBJ1-5	many	TGTGCCAGCAGTGACGATAGGGGTAAGAGCAATCAGCCCCAGCATTTT	CASSDDRGKSNQPQHF